The present T cell receptor (beta chain) was sequenced within a study of blood T cell repertoires in COVID-19. TCRdb keeps only in-frame clones here, not all; method: immunoSEQ multiplex PCR. Of fewer than 300,000 clones in the sample, more than 70% are singletons; the top ten hold around 1.3%. The CDR3 is made up of 16 amino acids. V was trimmed by 0 bases and J by 3 bases, leaving 14 bases between them. Germline values: CDR1 SGHRS, CDR2 YFSETQ. Individuals aged about 18 to 95 years were recruited from roughly 23 US areas. Membership in each cohort depended on participant-reported clinical history. The genes are TRBV5-1 and TRBJ2-3, with TRBD1 as a possible D gene (5 bases). The source material was PBMCs or T cells enriched from blood (not recorded which). The sequence came from a middle-aged woman with acute COVID-19. CDR3 region: CASSLALGQGTDTQYF. Written as DNA, the CDR3 is TGCGCCAGCAGCTTGGCTTTGGGGCAGGGAACAGATACGCAGTATTTT.